A selection of T cell receptor beta chains follows, all from one sample in a study of PD-1 and CTLA-4 blockade in melanoma. Using immunoSEQ multiplex PCR, the repertoire was profiled, and TCRdb retains in-frame clones only, with some absent. Among some 29,000 clones listed, less than 90% were seen once. Source: CD8+ T cells from peripheral blood, taken before anti-PD-1 treatment. The receptors derive from a human donor with melanoma. Both conserved end residues are part of each CDR3. The D gene is left open where the match is weak. Clone size is given for some rows only: seen once, a few or many times, or a class if the clone is expanded.

>TRBD1|-|17|TRBJ1-5|TRBV19
TGTGCCAGTAGTAGGGAGCAGGGGGGAAAATTTGGTCAGCCCCAGCATTTT
CASSREQGGKFGQPQHF
>-|once|12|TRBJ1-1|TRBV6-1
TGTGCCAGCAGTGAGAGGGGAACTGAAGCTTTCTTT
CASSERGTEAFF
>TRBD1|-|18|TRBJ2-6|TRBV14
TGTGCCAGCAGCCAGGGACAGGGGGCCTACAGGGGGGCCAACGTCCTGACTTTC
CASSQGQGAYRGANVLTF
>TRBD1|-|14|TRBJ1-6|TRBV7-3
TGTGCCAGCAGCTCGACAGGGCTGGGGTCACCCCTCCACTTT
CASSSTGLGSPLHF
>TRBD1|-|13|TRBJ2-7|TRBV5-5
TGTGCCAGCAGCCAGACAGGGACCTACGAGCAGTACTTC
CASSQTGTYEQYF
>TRBD2|-|14|TRBJ2-1|TRBV28
TGTGCCAGCAGTTGGACTAGCCCCTACAATGAGCAGTTCTTC
CASSWTSPYNEQFF
>TRBD2|-|15|TRBJ2-1|TRBV6-5
TGTGCCAGCAGTAGGACTAGCGGGAGTTACAATGAGCAGTTCTTC
CASSRTSGSYNEQFF
>-|once|14|TRBJ2-7|TRBV5-5
TGTGCCAGCAGCTTGAAGGGAACCCCTTACGAGCAGTACTTC
CASSLKGTPYEQYF
>-|once|14|TRBJ1-1|TRBV30
TGTGCCTGGAGTTTCGGCCAGACGAACACTGAAGCTTTCTTT
CAWSFGQTNTEAFF
>-|-|15|TRBJ2-3|TRBV15
TGTGCCACCAGCCCTCCCCGGGGACTCACAGATACGCAGTATTTT
CATSPPRGLTDTQYF
>-|-|13|TRBJ1-1|TRBV2
TGTGCCAGCAACCCGGGGACGAACACTGAAGCTTTCTTT
CASNPGTNTEAFF
>-|-|13|TRBJ2-5|TRBV5-4
TGTGCCAGCAGCTTTATGGGGGAAGAGACCCAGTACTTC
CASSFMGEETQYF
>-|-|16|TRBJ2-6|TRBV6-4
TGTGCCAGCAGTGATACGGGTCACTCTGGGGCCAACGTCCTGACTTTC
CASSDTGHSGANVLTF
>TRBD1|medium-sized|14|TRBJ2-2|TRBV11-2
TGTGCCAGGGGAGGGACAGGGGGAACCGGGGAGCTGTTTTTT
CARGGTGGTGELFF
>-|-|15|TRBJ2-2|TRBV6-5
TGTGCCAGCAGTTACTCCGACGGAAACACCGGGGAGCTGTTTTTT
CASSYSDGNTGELFF
>-|-|14|TRBJ1-1|TRBV7-9
TGTGCCAGCAGCTTACGTCTCGTTGACACTGAAGCTTTCTTT
CASSLRLVDTEAFF
>-|-|13|TRBJ2-2|TRBV6-5
TGTGCCAGCAGTCCTCGCGCGGGCGGGGAGCTGTTTTTT
CASSPRAGGELFF
>-|-|15|TRBJ2-7|TRBV7-2
TGTGCCAGCAGCTTGGGCGGGGACGGAGCCTACGAGCAGTACTTC
CASSLGGDGAYEQYF
>-|-|16|TRBJ2-3|TRBV28
TGTGCCAGCAGTCCGTCCCGGGGAGGAGGCGCAGATACGCAGTATTTT
CASSPSRGGGADTQYF
>-|-|13|TRBJ1-4|TRBV28
TGTGCCAGCCGGGGGACGGCCCCAGAAAAACTGTTTTTT
CASRGTAPEKLFF
>-|-|16|TRBJ2-1|TRBV19
TGTGCCAGTAGTATAGGGACAGCGAGCTCCTACAATGAGCAGTTCTTC
CASSIGTASSYNEQFF
>-|few|14|TRBJ1-5|TRBV6-9
TGTGCCATCGGGAAAGGGGCACGCAATCAGCCCCAGCATTTT
CAIGKGARNQPQHF
>-|-|14|TRBJ1-1|TRBV27
TGTGCCAGCAGTTTTGATAGGGGATCCACTGAAGCTTTCTTT
CASSFDRGSTEAFF
>-|few|16|TRBJ2-7|TRBV2
TGTGCCAGCACCGCCGCCACGGGACTGGAAACCTACGAGCAGTACTTC
CASTAATGLETYEQYF
>-|-|16|TRBJ2-1|TRBV5-1
TGCGCCAGCAGCTTGGCGGGTGGTAGGGCCTACAATGAGCAGTTCTTC
CASSLAGGRAYNEQFF
>-|few|15|TRBJ1-6|TRBV30
TGTGCCTGGAGTGTACTGGAAGCGTCCGATTCACCCCTCCACTTT
CAWSVLEASDSPLHF
>-|-|15|TRBJ2-3|TRBV7-9
TGTGCCAGCAGCTCCCCCGGAATCGACACAGATACGCAGTATTTT
CASSSPGIDTDTQYF
>-|-|13|TRBJ2-5|TRBV27
TGTGCCAGCAGAGTCGCGGGGGCGGAGACCCAGTACTTC
CASRVAGAETQYF
>-|-|15|TRBJ2-2|TRBV27
TGTGCCAGCAGTCCTTCCAGGGGTAACACCGGGGAGCTGTTTTTT
CASSPSRGNTGELFF
>-|-|16|TRBJ2-7|TRBV27
TGTGCCAGCAGTTTAGGGGGCAAACAACCCGACTACGAGCAGTACTTC
CASSLGGKQPDYEQYF
>-|-|16|TRBJ2-3|TRBV9
TGTGCCAGCAGCTTGAGGGACTTTTCGGAGGAAGATACGCAGTATTTT
CASSLRDFSEEDTQYF
>-|-|13|TRBJ1-1|TRBV30
TGTGCCTGGAGTCTAGACTTGGACACTGAAGCTTTCTTT
CAWSLDLDTEAFF